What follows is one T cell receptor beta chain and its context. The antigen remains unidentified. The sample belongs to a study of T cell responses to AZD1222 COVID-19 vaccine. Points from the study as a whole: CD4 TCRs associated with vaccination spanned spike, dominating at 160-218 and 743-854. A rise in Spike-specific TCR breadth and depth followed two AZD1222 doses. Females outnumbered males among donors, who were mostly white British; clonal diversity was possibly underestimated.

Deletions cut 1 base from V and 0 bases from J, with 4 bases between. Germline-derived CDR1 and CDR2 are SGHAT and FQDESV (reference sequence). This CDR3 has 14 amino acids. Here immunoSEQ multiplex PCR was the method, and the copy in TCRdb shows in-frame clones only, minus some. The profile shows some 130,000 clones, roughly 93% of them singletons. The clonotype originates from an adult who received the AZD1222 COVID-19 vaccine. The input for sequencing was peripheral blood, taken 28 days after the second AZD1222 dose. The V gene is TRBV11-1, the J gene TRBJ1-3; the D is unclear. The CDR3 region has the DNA TGTGCCAGCAGCTTAGATCCCTCTGGAAACACCATATATTTT. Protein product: CASSLDPSGNTIYF.